These T cell receptor beta chains were read from a single sample in a study of cytomegalovirus exposure and HLA in healthy donors. The method was immunoSEQ multiplex PCR; TCRdb's version includes in-frame clones alone and lacks a portion of them. The sample has fewer than 200,000 clones, roughly 80% seen once. Sequencing was performed on PBMCs. Source of these receptors: a woman between 18 and 29 years old in good health and CMV-seronegative. The CDR3 runs from the conserved cysteine through the conserved F or W. The D gene is left open where the match is weak. The size field is filled for only some rows; it gives once, few, many or a size class.

TRBJ1-5	-	TRBV2	TRBD1	TGTGCCAGCAGCCAGGGGGCGGGCCAGCCCCAGCATTTT	CASSQGAGQPQHF
TRBJ1-2	few	TRBV28	TRBD1	TGTGCCAGCAGTCTCCAGACAGGGTCTAACTATGGCTACACCTTC	CASSLQTGSNYGYTF
TRBJ1-4	few	TRBV6-5	TRBD1	TGTGCCAGCAGTTACGCGGGACAGACTAATGAAAAACTGTTTTTT	CASSYAGQTNEKLFF
TRBJ2-1	-	TRBV25-1	TRBD2	TGTGCCAGCAGTGATTGGCCACTAGCGGGAGCTGAGCAGTTCTTC	CASSDWPLAGAEQFF
TRBJ2-7	-	TRBV6-5	TRBD2	TGTGCCAGCAGTCCTACTAGCGGGAGCTACGAGCAGTACTTC	CASSPTSGSYEQYF
TRBJ1-1	few	TRBV2	-	TGTGCCAGCAGTGAAGAGTACGGTGAAGCTTTCTTT	CASSEEYGEAFF
TRBJ2-3	-	TRBV10-3	-	TGTGCCATCAGTGAGACTCAAAGTACGCAGTATTTT	CAISETQSTQYF
TRBJ2-1	-	TRBV7-7	TRBD2	TGTGCCAGCAGCTCGGGACTAGCGGGAGTGTACGAGCAGTTCTTC	CASSSGLAGVYEQFF
TRBJ2-3	-	TRBV5-1	-	TGCGCCAGCAGCGTAACAGATACGCAGTATTTT	CASSVTDTQYF
TRBJ2-3	-	TRBV18	TRBD2	TGTGCCAGCTCACGGGCGGGAGTGGCAGATACGCAGTATTTT	CASSRAGVADTQYF
TRBJ2-7	few	TRBV28	-	TGTGCCAGCAGTTTAGCGGGCGGCTACACCTACGAGCAGTACTTC	CASSLAGGYTYEQYF
TRBJ1-1	-	TRBV4-2	-	TGTGCCAGCAGCCCCGGGGTGAACCAAGCTTTCTTT	CASSPGVNQAFF
TRBJ2-3	-	TRBV5-1	TRBD2	TGCGCCAGCAGCCTCGGGACTAGCGGGGCCACAGATACGCAGTATTTT	CASSLGTSGATDTQYF
TRBJ2-5	-	TRBV5-4	TRBD2	TGTGCCAGCAGCTTTCGGTCGGGGGGTATGGGGGAGACCCAGTACTTC	CASSFRSGGMGETQYF
TRBJ1-6	-	TRBV6-5	-	TGTGCCAGCAGTTACGAGGAAAATAATTCACCCCTCCACTTT	CASSYEENNSPLHF
TRBJ2-5	-	TRBV28	TRBD1	TGTGCCAGCAGTTTTGGAGACAGGGAAGAGACCCAGTACTTC	CASSFGDREETQYF
TRBJ2-1	-	TRBV7-2	TRBD2	TGTGCCAGCAGCTTGGGAGGGCTTCCCACGACTAATGAGCAGTTCTTC	CASSLGGLPTTNEQFF
TRBJ2-1	-	TRBV7-3	-	TGTGCCAGCAGCTTAAAGTGGGGCCGGGGGACTGCGGGTGAGCAGTTCTTC	CASSLKWGRGTAGEQFF
TRBJ1-1	-	TRBV6-5	TRBD1	TGTGCCAGCAGTTTGACAGGGAGAACTGAAGCTTTCTTT	CASSLTGRTEAFF
TRBJ2-7	-	TRBV18	TRBD2	TGTGCCAGCTCACGGACTAGCGGGAGTGGGTACGAGCAGTACTTC	CASSRTSGSGYEQYF
TRBJ2-7	-	TRBV5-1	-	TGCGCCAGCAGCTTGAGCGGAGGGGACTACGAGCAGTACTTC	CASSLSGGDYEQYF
TRBJ1-1	-	TRBV29-1	-	TGCAGCGTACGGGATGCTGAAGCTTTCTTT	CSVRDAEAFF
TRBJ1-1	-	TRBV30	-	TGTGCCGGGGGCCGACGGAACACTGAAGCTTTCTTT	CAGGRRNTEAFF
TRBJ2-7	-	TRBV5-1	TRBD2	TGCGCCAGCAGCTTGGATAGCGGGAGGGGGTACGAGCAGTACTTC	CASSLDSGRGYEQYF
TRBJ2-3	-	TRBV7-9	-	TGTGCCAGCAGCTTAGATTATAGAGACTACTCTAGCACAGATACGCAGTATTTT	CASSLDYRDYSSTDTQYF
TRBJ1-1	many	TRBV5-6	-	TGTGCCAGCATCCTTTACCGGGGGGTCATGAACACTGAAGCTTTCTTT	CASILYRGVMNTEAFF
TRBJ2-7	-	TRBV27	-	TGTGCCAGCGCTATGACCGGGATCTCCTACGAGCAGTACTTC	CASAMTGISYEQYF
TRBJ2-3	-	TRBV28	-	TGTGCCAGCAGATACCCGAGCAGGGGAGATACGCAGTATTTT	CASRYPSRGDTQYF
TRBJ2-2	-	TRBV6-1	-	TGTGCCAGCGGAAGGGGCGGGGAGCTGTTTTTT	CASGRGGELFF
TRBJ1-1	once	TRBV11-2	-	TGTGCCAGCAGCTTAGTCAGTGACACTGAAGCTTTCTTT	CASSLVSDTEAFF
TRBJ2-5	-	TRBV7-9	TRBD1	TGTGCCAGCAGCTTAGCGACAGGGGGCGCGGAGACCCAGTACTTC	CASSLATGGAETQYF
TRBJ1-5	-	TRBV28	TRBD1	TGTGCCAGCATCGTAGGGGGCCCAGGTCAGCCCCAGCATTTT	CASIVGGPGQPQHF
TRBJ2-1	-	TRBV19	-	TGTGCCAGTAGTAACCCGGGGAATGAGCAGTTCTTC	CASSNPGNEQFF
TRBJ2-1	-	TRBV7-3	-	TGTGCCAGCAGCCCCTACAGGGCCAGCTCCTACAATGAGCAGTTCTTC	CASSPYRASSYNEQFF
TRBJ2-1	-	TRBV5-4	TRBD2	TGTGCCAGCAGCTCGACCGGGACTACCAATGAGCAGTTCTTC	CASSSTGTTNEQFF
TRBJ1-2	-	TRBV6-5	TRBD1	TGTGCCAGCATGAGACAGGGGGCTAACTATGGCTACACCTTC	CASMRQGANYGYTF
TRBJ2-5	-	TRBV6-1	-	TGTGCCAGCGTACTCATGCGCGGAGGGCCGGAGACCCAGTACTTC	CASVLMRGGPETQYF
TRBJ2-1	-	TRBV7-3	-	TGTGCCAGCAGCTCGGGAGAAGGCAATGAGCAGTTCTTC	CASSSGEGNEQFF
TRBJ2-3	-	TRBV5-4	-	TGTGCCAGCAGCTTGATGTTCCGGACAATGCCTGCAGATACGCAGTATTTT	CASSLMFRTMPADTQYF
TRBJ2-6	-	TRBV21-1	-	TGTGCCAGCAGCATGCGTATCGACCACCGGGACAGGGGGCCTGGGGCCAACGTCCTGACTTTC	CASSMRIDHRDRGPGANVLTF
TRBJ2-5	-	TRBV13	TRBD1	TGTGCCAGCTATAAATCCGGGACAGCCGAGACCCAGTACTTC	CASYKSGTAETQYF
TRBJ2-7	-	TRBV19	TRBD2	TGTGCCAGTAGTGATGTAGGACTAGCGGGACACTACGAGCAGTACTTC	CASSDVGLAGHYEQYF
TRBJ2-7	-	TRBV5-1	-	TGCGCCAGCAGTCCCCGTACAGGTCGTAACGAGCAGTACTTC	CASSPRTGRNEQYF
TRBJ2-7	-	TRBV6-5	TRBD2	TGTGCCAGCAGCCCCCTGGGAGGGAGCGACTACGAGCAGTACTTC	CASSPLGGSDYEQYF
TRBJ2-1	-	TRBV7-8	TRBD1	TGTGCCAGCAGCTTAGCCCAAGGACAGGGGCGTTTTTTCAATGAGCAGTTCTTC	CASSLAQGQGRFFNEQFF
TRBJ1-5	-	TRBV6-1	-	TGTGCCAGCAGCCGAGACATCGGTCCTCAGCCCCAGCATTTT	CASSRDIGPQPQHF
TRBJ2-5	-	TRBV6-5	-	TGTGCCAGCTCTGCCAGGTTTGAGACCCAGTACTTC	CASSARFETQYF
TRBJ1-2	once	TRBV5-1	-	TGCGCCAGCAGCTTCGATACGGGGGGCTCCTATGGCTACACCTTC	CASSFDTGGSYGYTF
TRBJ1-2	-	TRBV28	TRBD1	TGTGCCACGCGGACAGGGGTTAACTATGGCTACACCTTC	CATRTGVNYGYTF
TRBJ1-3	once	TRBV19	-	TGTGCCAGTAGTATCGACAGCTCTGGAAACACCATATATTTT	CASSIDSSGNTIYF
TRBJ1-2	-	TRBV2	TRBD1	TGTGCCAGCACCGGGACAGGGAGGCGATCTGGCTACACCTTC	CASTGTGRRSGYTF
TRBJ1-1	-	TRBV5-8	-	TGTGCCAGCAGCTTCTTTGGGGGCAACACTGAAGCTTTCTTT	CASSFFGGNTEAFF
TRBJ1-4	once	TRBV2	-	TGTGCCAGCAGTGCCATGGGCCCAACTAATGAAAAACTGTTTTTT	CASSAMGPTNEKLFF
TRBJ2-7	-	TRBV7-9	TRBD2	TGTGCCAGCAGTGTGGGTAGCGGGAGATCCCTCTACGAGCAGTACTTC	CASSVGSGRSLYEQYF
TRBJ1-2	few	TRBV30	TRBD1	TGTGCCTGGAGTGAGGACAGGAACTATGGCTACACCTTC	CAWSEDRNYGYTF
TRBJ1-4	-	TRBV14	-	TGTGCCAGCAGCCAAGATTCGGGGGGAGCAGGTTTTCTGGGTGAAAAACTGTTTTTT	CASSQDSGGAGFLGEKLFF